This T cell receptor beta chain was retrieved from a study of identifying expanded T cells in peripheral blood. Whole-study findings and limits: Clone count variance between roughly 2-week samples rose with total template count.

Method: immunoSEQ multiplex PCR; TCRdb's copy keeps in-frame clones and lacks some. The repertoire holds 70,000 or so clones, with roughly 90% as singletons. During the collection period, no donor immune events like infections were recorded. Points on this clone: Its antigen is currently unknown.

The source material was blood. The clonotype comes from a person aged 18 to 75 in good health.

The CDR3 protein is CASSSGLAEINEQFF. In DNA form, the CDR3 reads TGTGCCAGCAGTTCGGGACTAGCGGAGATCAATGAGCAGTTCTTC. The V and J genes are TRBV27 and TRBJ2-1, with TRBD2 matching 11 bases. J gave up 6 bases and V 4 bases, and 5 bases lay outside the gene matches. Germline loops: CDR1 MNHEY, CDR2 SMNVEV (reference sequence). This CDR3 has 15 residues.